These 21 T cell receptor beta chains originate from one sample sequenced in a study of CD8+CD57+ T cells in acquired aplastic anemia. Genomic DNA, the template, was used for profiling of the TCR beta VDJ and CDR3. TCRdb redid the calling of the reads with MiXCR, one entry per CDR3 protein. The sample includes around 250,000 distinct CDR3 sequences, around 60% of them seen just once. Specimen: sorted CD4+, CD8+, or CD8+CD57+ T cells (not recorded which) from PBMCs. The receptors were gathered from a human donor with severe aplastic anemia or a healthy control (not recorded which).

This clonotype was observed a few times. CDR3 DNA sequence: TGCAGTGCTAGAGAGGCAGGGGTGATGTATGGCTACACCTTC. The encoded protein is CSAREAGVMYGYTF. The chain is built from TRBV20-1 and TRBJ1-2, with a tentative D call TRBD1 (6 bases). This CDR3 is 14 amino acids long. V was cut by 0 bases and J by 5 bases, with 13 bases left in between. Germline lookup yields CDR1 DFQATT and CDR2 SNEGSKA (reference sequence).

About this clonotype: As the CDR3 is not closed by the conserved phenylalanine or tryptophan, this likely results from a read error. In DNA, the CDR3 is TGCAGTGCTTACACTAGTGGGGGGATCAATGAGCAGTTCCTC. It is translated as CSAYTSGGINEQFL. The gene calls are TRBV20-1 and TRBJ2-1; weak D call: TRBD2 (6 bases). This CDR3 is 14 amino acids long. CDR1 DFQATT and CDR2 SNEGSKA come from the germline V gene (reference sequence). V lost 5 bases and J lost 6, with 17 bases in between.

A single count supports this clonotype. The chain employs TRBV11-2 and TRBJ2-6; D is uncertain. CDR1 SGHAT and CDR2 FQNNGV come from the germline V gene. This CDR3 has 15 amino acids. V lost 1 base and J 0 bases, leaving 4 bases between the germline ends. The CDR3 spells CASSLVHSGANVLTF. CDR3 in DNA: TGTGCCAGCAGCTTAGTGCACTCTGGGGCCAACGTCCTGACTTTC.

The table lists this clonotype with many counts. The rearrangement joins TRBV24-1 to TRBJ2-3, with 9 bases matching TRBD1. V trimming: 9 bases; J trimming: 0 bases; junction bases outside the gene matches: 0. Looked up from germline, CDR1 is KGHDR and CDR2 is SFDVKD. This CDR3 comprises 13 residues. The CDR3 reads CATGQGSTDTQYF. The CDR3 nucleotides read TGTGCCACCGGACAGGGGAGCACAGATACGCAGTATTTT.

V and J are TRBV10-3 and TRBJ1-5, with TRBD1 identical over 7 bases. Germline CDR1 reads ENHRY; CDR2 reads SYGVKD. The CDR3 is made up of 17 amino acids. J gave up 3 bases and V 3 bases, and 11 bases lay outside the gene matches. The CDR3: CAISDHKTGKANQPQHF. CDR3 nucleotides: TGTGCCATCAGTGACCACAAGACAGGGAAGGCCAATCAGCCCCAGCATTTT.

About this clonotype: This could be a read error, since a much larger clone is one nucleotide away. This sequence joins TRBV6-2 or TRBV6-3 and TRBJ2-7; no reliable D call. The length of the CDR3 is 17 residues. The germline CDR1 and CDR2 sequences are MNHEY and SVGEGT. The germline V and J ends were trimmed by 4 bases and 0 bases, with 19 bases remaining between them. CDR3 amino acids: CASSCSPARRSSYEQYF. The CDR3 nucleotides are TGTGCCAGCAGTTGCTCTCCAGCGAGGCGAAGCTCCTACGAGCAGTACTTC.

The chain recombines TRBV29-1 with TRBJ2-5, with 7 bases matching TRBD2. Per the germline V gene, CDR1 is SQVTM and CDR2 is ANQGSEA. The CDR3 is made up of 10 amino acids. Unmatched junction bases numbered 6, after V lost 4 bases and J lost 13 bases. The CDR3 DNA is TGCAGCGTTGGAGGGCGGGAGTTGTACTTC. Amino acid sequence: CSVGGRELYF.

The rearrangement uses TRBV20-1 and TRBJ2-5, with D possibly TRBD2 on 7 matching bases. CDR1 and CDR2 (germline): DFQATT, SNEGSKA (reference sequence). CDR3 length: 13 amino acids. V was trimmed by 0 bases and J by 7 bases, leaving 12 bases between them. DNA of the CDR3: TGCAGTGCTAGAGAAAGGGGGGGGTCGACCCAGTACTTC. Encoded protein: CSARERGGSTQYF.

The table lists this clonotype with many counts. The chain couples TRBV12-3 or TRBV12-4 to TRBJ2-1; 11 bases match TRBD2. This CDR3 region has 15 residues. J gave up 5 bases and V 7 bases, and 7 bases lay outside the gene matches. CDR3 in DNA: TGTGCCAGCATTCAGACTAGCGGGGAACACAATGAGCAGTTCTTC. This sequence encodes CASIQTSGEHNEQFF.

Concerning this clonotype itself: A read error is likely, as this CDR3 ends without the conserved phenylalanine or tryptophan. The DNA is left out, because the CDR3 cannot be placed on it with certainty; the CDR3 is given as TCRdb lists it. The chain couples TRBV7-3 to TRBJ2-5; the DNA was not compared with TRBD1, the D call given in the table. The CDR3 is 12 amino acids long, termini counted. Germline V gives CDR1 SGHTA, CDR2 FQGTGA. The CDR3 loop reads CASSFDGRGKVG.

This clonotype was detected many times. Here the CDR3 DNA reads TGTGCCAGCAGTGCCCACGGGGAGACCCAGTACTTC. Translating gives CASSAHGETQYF. The rearrangement joins TRBV2 to TRBJ2-5; D remains unclear. Per germline, CDR1 SNHLY and CDR2 FYNNEI. This CDR3 region has 12 residues. The V gene lost 4 bases and the J gene lost 5 bases, with 8 bases spanning the gap.

At least ten counts were recorded for this clonotype. The rearrangement joins TRBV18 to TRBJ1-2; the match to TRBD1 covers 7 bases. V lost 3 bases and J lost 1; bases outside the gene matches: 2. The CDR3 runs to 14 residues. Germline CDR1 KGHSH, CDR2 LQKENI. CDR3: CASSPDRSNYGYTF. As DNA, the CDR3 is TGTGCCAGCTCACCGGACAGGAGTAACTATGGCTACACCTTC.

The rearrangement joins TRBV7-9 to TRBJ2-3; D is possibly TRBD2 (6 bases). Trimming removed 4 bases at V and 1 base at J, with 12 bases between. The CDR3 length is 15 residues. Looked up from germline, CDR1 is SEHNR and CDR2 is FQNEAQ (reference sequence). CDR3 loop: CASSSIAVGTDTQYF. The CDR3 DNA follows: TGTGCCAGCAGCTCGATAGCGGTGGGCACAGATACGCAGTATTTT.

The V call is TRBV24-1, the J call TRBJ2-7; D gene ambiguous. Trimming shortened V by 8 bases and J by 4 bases, and 8 bases separated the two germline ends. Germline assignment: CDR1 KGHDR and CDR2 SFDVKD. The length of the CDR3 is 11 residues. This CDR3 is CATIGSYEQYF. The DNA of the CDR3 is TGTGCCACCATAGGAAGTTACGAGCAGTACTTC.

The chain employs TRBV7-9 and TRBJ1-1, with 9 bases aligning to TRBD1. The germline V gene has CDR1 SEHNR and CDR2 FQNEAQ (reference sequence). V lost 4 bases to trimming and J lost 4 bases; unmatched junction nucleotides: 4. The CDR3 spans 14 residues. This CDR3 is CASSSGQGFTEAFF. The CDR3 region has the DNA TGTGCCAGCAGCTCGGGACAGGGTTTCACTGAAGCTTTCTTT. The full variable domain, in which reference TRBV7-9 and TRBJ1-1 provide the parts outside the CDR3, is DTGVSQNPRHKITKRGQNVTFRCDPISEHNRLYWYRQTLGQGPEFLTYFQNEAQLEKSRLLSDRFSAERPKGSFSTLEIQRTEQGDSAMYLCASSSGQGFTEAFFGQGTRLTVV.

This clonotype was counted at least ten times. This chain joins TRBV20-1 and TRBJ2-7, with D possibly being TRBD1 (5 bases). The CDR3 loop spans 13 amino acids. Germline lookup yields CDR1 DFQATT and CDR2 SNEGSKA (reference sequence). V shed 3 bases and J shed 1 base, with 10 bases lying between them. The CDR3 sequence: CSARDTLSYEQYF. CDR3 in DNA: TGCAGTGCTAGGGACACCTTATCCTACGAGCAGTACTTC.

In the case of this clonotype: A much larger clone is a single base away; this may be a read error. The conserved closing phenylalanine or tryptophan is absent in this CDR3, likely reflecting a read error. The gene calls are TRBV9 and TRBJ1-5, with D tentatively TRBD1 (5 bases). In germline, CDR1 is SGDLS, CDR2 YYNGEE. V shed 4 bases and J shed 7 bases, with 12 bases lying between them. This CDR3 is 13 amino acids long. The CDR3 spells CASSQEWGQPQHY. CDR3 nucleotide sequence: TGTGCCAGCAGCCAAGAATGGGGGCAGCCCCAGCATTAT.

The chain combines TRBV15 with TRBJ1-2; D remains unclear. From germline, CDR1 is LNHNV and CDR2 YYDKDF (reference sequence). V lost 0 bases, J lost 2 bases, and 1 base lay in between. This CDR3 is built from 12 residues. The CDR3 region is CATSRENYGYTF. The DNA for the CDR3 is TGTGCCACCAGCAGAGAGAACTATGGCTACACCTTC.

The chain is built from TRBV7-2 and TRBJ2-7; no reliable D call. The length of the CDR3 is 18 residues. V dropped 5 bases and J dropped 3 bases, with 26 bases sitting between them. Germline V CDR1 and CDR2: SGHTA, FQGNSA. CDR3 sequence (DNA): TGTGCCAGCAGCGATATTGCCCCCGACGCCCTCCTTAACTACGAGCAGTACTTC. Translating gives CASSDIAPDALLNYEQYF.

This clonotype has only a few counts. The V call is TRBV6-1, the J call TRBJ2-1; TRBD1 matches 7 bases. The CDR3 is 15 amino acids. Germline CDR1 is MNHNS and CDR2 is SASEGT. With 6 bases clipped from V and 1 base from J, the junction kept 6 bases outside the gene matches. The DNA of the CDR3 is TGTGCCAGCAGCAGGGGGATGGAGTCCTACAATGAGCAGTTCTTC. Its translation is CASSRGMESYNEQFF.

This sequence joins TRBV15 and TRBJ2-7; perhaps TRBD1 as D (5 bases). Germline CDR1 and CDR2: LNHNV and YYDKDF (reference sequence). Deletions cut 0 bases from V and 6 bases from J, with 12 bases between. The CDR3 is 14 amino acids. CDR3 nucleotide sequence: TGTGCCACCAGCAGAGATCCTGGGGCCTCCGAGCAGTACTTC. It yields the protein CATSRDPGASEQYF.